Each of the 31 T cell receptor beta chains below was sequenced from the same sample in a study of Ad26.COV2.S vaccination and SARS-CoV-2 variants (dated by TCRdb to the early 2020s). Library preparation employed the immunoSEQ multiplex PCR assay. TCRdb's version of the immuneACCESS table is confined to in-frame rearrangements and falls short of the full clone set. An unresolved V gene accounts for under half of the shortfall where checked; the remainder is of unknown origin. Counted in this sample were over 400,000 clones; 89% of them appeared once. The top ten clonotypes cover approximately 2.5% of the sample. In the paper's terms, the treatment or condition label means: roughly 19 received Ad26.COV2.S at low or high dose, single or two shots; about 5 received placebo; per-sample allocation not given. For vaccine and placebo recipients, repertoires were sequenced using samples collected on day 63 after the first injection.

Source: peripheral blood, taken in a trial of Ad26.COV2.S vaccine versus placebo. These TCRs come from a person aged 18 to 59 who received the Ad26.COV2.S COVID-19 vaccine or a placebo.

This rearrangement joins TRBV5-8 to TRBJ2-7; D not resolved. Trimming pared 0 bases from V and 0 bases from J, leaving 10 bases between. The CDR3 consists of 15 residues. CDR1 is SGHTS, CDR2 YDEGEE, per germline. The CDR3 DNA reads as TGTGCCAGCAGCTTGGCCCCGTCCAACTCCTACGAGCAGTACTTC. Amino acids: CASSLAPSNSYEQYF.

The chain has TRBV7-3 and TRBJ1-3; possibly TRBD1 for D (5 bases). V was pared by 0 bases and J by 2 bases, with 5 bases between. Germline-derived CDR1 and CDR2 are SGHTA and FQGTGA. This CDR3 comprises 14 residues. CDR3 amino acids: CASSLTGAGNTIYF. DNA for the CDR3: TGTGCCAGCAGCTTAACGGGGGCTGGAAACACCATATATTTT. Combining the CDR3 with reference TRBV7-3 and TRBJ1-3 gives the whole variable domain GAGVSQTPSNKVTEKGKYVELRCDPISGHTALYWYRQSLGQGPEFLIYFQGTGAADDSGLPNDRFFAVRPEGSVSTLKIQRTERGDSAVYLCASSLTGAGNTIYFGEGSWLTVV.

The CDR3 nucleotides are TGTGCCAGCAGCACAGGGATCTCCTATAATTCACCCCTCCACTTT. It encodes CASSTGISYNSPLHF. The chain joins TRBV4-2 to TRBJ1-6; a weak D match, TRBD1 (6 bases). Trimming removed 5 bases from V and 0 bases from J, with 8 bases in between. Germline V CDR1 and CDR2: LGHNA, YNFKEQ. This CDR3 has 15 residues.

V gene TRBV3-1 (or the pseudogene TRBV3-2) combines with J gene TRBJ2-3; no definite D call. Germline V gives CDR1 LGHDT, CDR2 YNNKEL (reference sequence). Trimming pared 4 bases from V and 2 bases from J, leaving 10 bases between. This CDR3 has 14 residues. The CDR3 DNA reads as TGTGCCAGCAGCCCCGGACGGAACACAGATACGCAGTATTTT. As protein: CASSPGRNTDTQYF.

The genes are TRBV4-2 and TRBJ2-1, with TRBD2 identical over 7 bases. The CDR3 contains 16 residues. Germline lookup yields CDR1 LGHNA and CDR2 YNFKEQ. V lost 4 bases, J lost 7 bases, and 13 bases stayed unmatched. This chain's CDR3 is CASSRSTSDSRNEQFF. DNA of the CDR3: TGTGCCAGCAGCCGTTCTACTAGCGATTCTCGGAATGAGCAGTTCTTC.

The CDR3, as DNA: TGTGCCAGCAGCCCTAGCGGGTGGGGGGCAGATACGCAGTATTTT. Its translation is CASSPSGWGADTQYF. The chain has TRBV7-3 and TRBJ2-3; 8 bases fit TRBD2. This CDR3 region has 15 residues. In germline, CDR1 is SGHTA, CDR2 FQGTGA. The junction had 8 bases not matched to a gene; V was cut back by 5 bases and J by 4 bases.

V usage is TRBV4-3 and J usage is TRBJ1-4; unclear D gene. Deletions cut 3 bases from V and 5 bases from J, with 10 bases between. The CDR3 is 14 amino acids. From germline, CDR1 is LGHNA and CDR2 YSLEER. DNA of the CDR3: TGCGCCAGCAGCCACGGACGGCAAAATGAAAAACTGTTTTTT. Translated, it gives CASSHGRQNEKLFF.

Of note for this clone: Other nucleotide sequences in the sample specify the same CDR3. The rearrangement joins TRBV5-1 to TRBJ2-3; maybe TRBD2 (6 bases). CDR1 and CDR2 from the germline V gene are SGHRS and YFSETQ. CDR3 length: 14 residues. V gave up 3 bases and J gave up 1 base, with 9 bases separating them. CDR3: CASSSGTGTDTQYF. The DNA for the CDR3 is TGCGCCAGCAGCTCGGGGACTGGCACAGATACGCAGTATTTT. The complete variable domain, with remaining parts taken from reference TRBV5-1 and TRBJ2-3, reads KAGVTQTPRYLIKTRGQQVTLSCSPISGHRSVSWYQQTPGQGLQFLFEYFSETQRNKGNFPGRFSGRQFSNSRSEMNVSTLELGDSALYLCASSSGTGTDTQYFGPGTRLTVL.

The table lists this clone with a count of one. The chain carries TRBV21-1 and TRBJ2-7; the D call TRBD1 from the table was never checked on the DNA. TRBV21-1 is designated a pseudogene. The CDR3 is made up of 15 amino acids. The CDR3 spells CASSKAETGPYEQYV. The CDR3 DNA reads TGTGCCAGCAGCAAAGCCGAGACAGGGCCCTACGAGCAGTACGTC.

V usage is TRBV4-3 and J usage is TRBJ1-3; 7 nucleotides match TRBD1. Trimming at V came to 8 bases and at J to 0 bases, leaving 7 bases not matched to a gene. CDR3 length equals 15 residues. The germline gives CDR1 LGHNA, CDR2 YSLEER. CDR3 nucleotide sequence: TGCGCCAGCTCCAGAGACAGGGACTCTGGAAACACCATATATTTT. It codes for CASSRDRDSGNTIYF.

The chain employs TRBV14 and TRBJ2-7, with D perhaps matching TRBD2 (5 bases). V lost 6 bases and J lost 5, with 20 bases in between. Germline loops: CDR1 SGHDN, CDR2 FVKESK. CDR3 size: 15 residues. CDR3: CASRFVARGDNEQYF. The CDR3 DNA follows: TGTGCCAGCAGGTTTGTAGCTCGGGGAGACAACGAGCAGTACTTC.

The CDR3 nucleotides read TGTGCCAGCTCACCAAAGGGGGCGTACAATCAGCCCCAGCATTTT. Its protein is CASSPKGAYNQPQHF. This rearrangement joins TRBV18 to TRBJ1-5, with TRBD1 matching over 7 bases. The CDR3 runs 15 residues. J lost 3 bases, V lost 2 bases, and 4 bases had no gene match. Per the germline V gene, CDR1 is KGHSH and CDR2 is LQKENI.

The chain has TRBV11-2 and TRBJ2-5, with a weak D call TRBD2 (6 bases). The germline gives CDR1 SGHAT, CDR2 FQNNGV. The length of the CDR3 is 17 residues. V dropped 1 base and J dropped 5 bases, with 20 bases sitting between them. CDR3 in DNA: TGTGCCAGCAGCTTAGGACAAGACTATCGGGGGATGGAGACCCAGTACTTC. Residues: CASSLGQDYRGMETQYF.

V and J are TRBV5-4 and TRBJ2-7, with TRBD2 as a possible D gene (6 bases). There are 16 residues in the CDR3. Trimming cost V 4 bases and J 0 bases, with 17 bases left between them. The germline V gene encodes CDR1 SGHNT and CDR2 YYREEE (reference sequence). The CDR3 sequence is CASSPTGTSYSYEQYF. The CDR3 DNA reads TGTGCCAGCAGCCCTACCGGGACTTCTTACTCCTACGAGCAGTACTTC.

This clone came up a few times. V and J are TRBV6-5 and TRBJ1-6; D may be TRBD1 (5 bases). The germline V gene encodes CDR1 MNHEY and CDR2 SVGAGI. V lost 11 bases and J lost 9, with 20 bases in between. This CDR3 is 14 amino acids long. CDR3 loop: CASSRSGRGSPLHF. Written as DNA, the CDR3 is TGTGCCTCCTCGAGGAGCGGAAGGGGTTCACCCCTCCACTTT.

V is TRBV11-3 and J is TRBJ2-3, with D perhaps matching TRBD1 or TRBD2 (6 bases each). The ends were cut back, 1 base at V and 0 bases at J, with 14 bases in the middle. Germline loops: CDR1 SGHNT, CDR2 YENEEA. CDR3 length: 17 amino acids. The CDR3 DNA reads TGTGCCAGCAGCTTAGGCACGGGGGCCCGTAGCACAGATACGCAGTATTTT. As protein: CASSLGTGARSTDTQYF.

This clone was picked up a small number of times. The same CDR3 also results from other DNA sequences found in this sample. V and J are TRBV20-1 and TRBJ1-4; D is unresolved. Trimming shortened V by 3 bases and J by 0 bases, and 8 bases separated the two germline ends. Looked up from germline, CDR1 is DFQATT and CDR2 is SNEGSKA (reference sequence). This CDR3 has 14 residues. In DNA form, the CDR3 reads TGCAGTGCTAGTAGGGATGCAACTAATGAAAAACTGTTTTTT. This sequence encodes CSASRDATNEKLFF.

This chain uses TRBV5-6 with TRBJ2-2, with D unresolved. The germline CDR1 and CDR2 sequences are SGHDT and YYEEEE. The CDR3 is 16 residues long. V was shortened by 2 bases and J by 4 bases, with 15 bases between the two germline ends. DNA of the CDR3: TGTGCCAGCAGCTTTTCAGTAGGGATGGGCACCGGGGAGCTGTTTTTT. This codes for CASSFSVGMGTGELFF.

The J gene is TRBJ2-3, the V gene TRBV30; D is unclear. The CDR3 covers 13 residues. The V gene lost 4 bases and the J gene lost 2 bases, with 10 bases spanning the gap. Looked up from germline, CDR1 is GTSNPN and CDR2 is SVGIG (reference sequence). This chain's CDR3 is CAWKQINTDTQYF. The CDR3 DNA sequence: TGTGCCTGGAAACAGATCAACACAGATACGCAGTATTTT.

This sequence joins TRBV5-1 and TRBJ2-1; weak D call: TRBD2 (5 bases). The V gene lost 4 bases and the J gene lost 5 bases, with 16 bases spanning the gap. The germline gives CDR1 SGHRS, CDR2 YFSETQ. The CDR3 is 15 residues long. Here the CDR3 DNA reads TGCGCCAGCAGCGCCCCCTCCAGCGGAAACAATGAGCAGTTCTTC. Amino acid sequence: CASSAPSSGNNEQFF.

V gene TRBV20-1 combines with J gene TRBJ1-6; no clear D. Looked up from germline, CDR1 is DFQATT and CDR2 is SNEGSKA (reference sequence). The CDR3 runs to 15 residues. The V and J ends lost 6 bases and 1 base respectively, with 13 bases between them. CDR3 sequence reads: CSASLSRSYNSPLHF. CDR3 sequence (DNA): TGCAGTGCGAGTCTTAGTCGATCCTATAATTCACCCCTCCACTTT.

The rearrangement uses TRBV11-2 and TRBJ2-7; 9 bases match TRBD1. The germline V gene has CDR1 SGHAT and CDR2 FQNNGV. This CDR3 spans 17 amino acids. V dropped 6 bases and J dropped 4; count of bases not matched to a gene: 16. The CDR3: CASSDTGGWGGFYEQYV. The CDR3 DNA sequence: TGTGCCAGCAGTGATACAGGGGGCTGGGGGGGATTTTACGAGCAGTACGTC.

This chain connects TRBV19 to TRBJ1-2, with D possibly TRBD1 on 6 matching bases. The CDR3 runs to 14 residues. V lost 8 bases and J 4 bases, leaving 17 bases between the germline ends. Per germline, CDR1 LNHDA and CDR2 SQIVND (reference sequence). The CDR3 loop reads CASRRSTGRYGYTF. The CDR3 nucleotides read TGTGCCAGTCGGCGGTCGACAGGACGCTATGGCTACACCTTC. The whole variable domain, filled in from reference TRBV19 and TRBJ1-2, reads DGGITQSPKYLFRKEGQNVTLSCEQNLNHDAMYWYRQDPGQGLRLIYYSQIVNDFQKGDIAEGYSVSREKKESFPLTVTSAQKNPTAFYLCASRRSTGRYGYTFGSGTRLTVV.

Regarding this clone: Distinct nucleotide sequences in the sample also encode this CDR3. The rearrangement links TRBV7-2 to TRBJ2-4; perhaps TRBD2 as D (6 bases). The CDR3 length is 13 residues. The ends were cut back, 1 base at V and 7 bases at J, with 8 bases in the middle. The V gene's germline CDR1 is SGHTA and CDR2 FQGNSA. DNA for the CDR3: TGTGCCAGCAGCTTAGTGGAGGGGAACATTCAGTACTTC. This encodes CASSLVEGNIQYF.

This clone turned up a few times. V and J are TRBV6-2 or TRBV6-3 and TRBJ1-1; possible D gene TRBD1, 6 bases. V was pared by 7 bases and J by 6 bases, with 27 bases between. CDR1 is MNHEY, CDR2 SVGEGT, per germline. The CDR3 totals 17 residues. The CDR3 is CASTPGDRYRILSEAFF. CDR3 bases: TGTGCCAGCACCCCAGGGGACCGGTACCGAATTTTGTCTGAAGCTTTCTTT.

The CDR3 DNA is TGTGCCAGCTCACCACCCACAGCACCTGGGGCCAACGTCCTGACTTTC. This codes for CASSPPTAPGANVLTF. This chain links TRBV18 with TRBJ2-6; no clear D. Germline V gives CDR1 KGHSH, CDR2 LQKENI. This CDR3 is 16 amino acids long. Trimming left V 0 bases short and J 2 bases short, with 8 bases between. The full variable domain, rest sourced from reference TRBV18 and TRBJ2-6, is NAGVMQNPRHLVRRRGQEARLRCSPMKGHSHVYWYRQLPEEGLKFMVYLQKENIIDESGMPKERFSAEFPKEGPSILRIQQVVRGDSAAYFCASSPPTAPGANVLTFGAGSRLTVL.

The chain employs TRBV4-3 and TRBJ1-4; perhaps TRBD1 as D (5 bases). CDR3 size: 15 residues. The V gene's germline CDR1 is LGHNA and CDR2 YSLEER. V was shortened by 0 bases and J by 8 bases, with 13 bases between the two germline ends. As DNA, the CDR3 is TGCGCCAGCAGCCAAGACTTTTGGGGGGGAGAAAAACTGTTTTTT. It is translated as CASSQDFWGGEKLFF.

J is TRBJ1-5 and V is TRBV2; the D is unclear. The V and J ends lost 2 bases and 8 bases respectively, with 7 bases between them. The CDR3 runs 12 residues. CDR1 is SNHLY, CDR2 FYNNEI, per germline. CDR3 loop: CASSEPPKPQHF. The CDR3 DNA is TGTGCCAGCAGTGAACCCCCGAAGCCCCAGCATTTT.

The V and J genes are TRBV2 and TRBJ1-2; 7 bases align to TRBD1. CDR3 length equals 14 residues. Trimming took 8 bases from V and 4 from J; bases not matched to a gene: 10. Germline V gives CDR1 SNHLY, CDR2 FYNNEI. CDR3 protein: CASRGQTTSYGYTF. For the CDR3, the DNA is TGTGCCAGCCGGGGACAGACAACCAGCTATGGCTACACCTTC.

This chain uses TRBV27 with TRBJ2-2; D call uncertain. The CDR3 is made up of 14 amino acids. Trimming stripped 3 bases from V and 5 bases from J, with 10 bases between. Germline V gene sequence: CDR1 MNHEY, CDR2 SMNVEV (reference sequence). Here the CDR3 reads CASSLKVITGELFF. The CDR3 coding sequence is TGTGCCAGCAGTTTGAAGGTTATTACCGGGGAGCTGTTTTTT.

This clone was recorded only once. The chain links TRBV19 to TRBJ1-3; D not resolved. This CDR3 is built from 17 residues. Germline lookup yields CDR1 LNHDA and CDR2 SQIVND (reference sequence). With 5 bases removed from V and 1 base from J, the gap between germline ends came to 18 bases. The CDR3 nucleotides read TGTGCCAGTAGTCCCCGCGTAGGGAAGACTTCTGGAAACACCATATATTTT. Amino acid sequence: CASSPRVGKTSGNTIYF.